A single sample is the source of the 6 T cell receptor beta chains below, sequenced in a study of cytomegalovirus exposure and HLA in healthy donors. A multiplex PCR was run with 60 Vbeta primers and 13 Jbeta primers. Sequencing used immunoSEQ multiplex PCR; TCRdb keeps in-frame clones, though not all of them. The sample has about 97,000 clones, around 80% seen once. Sequenced: PBMCs. Source of these receptors: a male donor in good health and CMV-seropositive.

This clone has a single count. The rearrangement uses TRBV7-2 and TRBJ2-7; a weak D match, TRBD1 (5 bases). This CDR3 has 15 amino acids. The V gene lost 6 bases and the J gene lost 3 bases, with 18 bases spanning the gap. CDR1 is SGHTA, CDR2 FQGNSA, per germline. This chain's CDR3 is CASRENRQSFYEQYF. Written as DNA, the CDR3 is TGTGCCAGCAGGGAAAATCGACAGAGTTTCTACGAGCAGTACTTC. The variable domain in full, with the rest retrieved from reference TRBV7-2 and TRBJ2-7, is GAGVSQSPSNKVTEKGKDVELRCDPISGHTALYWYRQSLGQGLEFLIYFQGNSAPDKSGLPSDRFSAERTGGSVSTLTIQRTQQEDSAVYLCASRENRQSFYEQYFGPGTRLTVT.

CDR3 in amino acids: CATPSGLAVTGELFF. CDR3 DNA: TGTGCCACCCCAAGCGGACTAGCGGTTACCGGGGAGCTGTTTTTT. This rearrangement joins TRBV10-3 to TRBJ2-2, with TRBD2 matching 10 bases. CDR3 length equals 15 residues. Per the germline V gene, CDR1 is ENHRY and CDR2 is SYGVKD. Losses at the gene ends were 10 bases for V and 5 bases for J; bases not matched to a gene: 10.

This clone was recorded only once. This chain uses TRBV7-6 with TRBJ1-1, with D possibly being TRBD1 (5 bases). The V gene's germline CDR1 is SGHVS and CDR2 FNYEAQ. The CDR3 has 13 amino acids. Trimming stripped 4 bases from V and 4 bases from J, with 10 bases between. CDR3 amino acids: CASSSRVGTEAFF. The CDR3 nucleotides read TGTGCCAGCAGCTCCAGGGTAGGCACTGAAGCTTTCTTT.

The CDR3 spells CASSLAQGGAEQFF. DNA for the CDR3: TGTGCCAGCAGCTTAGCGCAGGGTGGTGCTGAGCAGTTCTTC. The rearrangement uses TRBV7-8 and TRBJ2-1; perhaps TRBD1 as D (5 bases). Trimming left V 0 bases short and J 9 bases short, with 12 bases between. The CDR3 runs 14 residues. Germline-derived CDR1 and CDR2 are SGHVS and FQNEAQ.

This clone was counted between two and nine times. The CDR3 region has the DNA TGTGCCAGCGCGGAGGGGCGATTGAACTATGGCTACACCTTC. This sequence encodes CASAEGRLNYGYTF. V gene TRBV7-8 combines with J gene TRBJ1-2; D possibly corresponds to TRBD1 (5 bases). The CDR3 has 14 residues. The V and J ends lost 8 bases and 2 bases respectively, with 15 bases between them. The germline V gene encodes CDR1 SGHVS and CDR2 FQNEAQ.

The CDR3 loop reads CASSPQGNTEAFF. The CDR3 DNA follows: TGCGCCAGCAGCCCACAGGGGAACACTGAAGCTTTCTTT. This chain connects TRBV4-1 to TRBJ1-1; tentatively, D is TRBD1 (6 bases). V was cut by 4 bases and J by 1 base, with 7 bases left in between. This CDR3 comprises 13 residues. Germline V gene sequence: CDR1 MGHRA, CDR2 YSYEKL.